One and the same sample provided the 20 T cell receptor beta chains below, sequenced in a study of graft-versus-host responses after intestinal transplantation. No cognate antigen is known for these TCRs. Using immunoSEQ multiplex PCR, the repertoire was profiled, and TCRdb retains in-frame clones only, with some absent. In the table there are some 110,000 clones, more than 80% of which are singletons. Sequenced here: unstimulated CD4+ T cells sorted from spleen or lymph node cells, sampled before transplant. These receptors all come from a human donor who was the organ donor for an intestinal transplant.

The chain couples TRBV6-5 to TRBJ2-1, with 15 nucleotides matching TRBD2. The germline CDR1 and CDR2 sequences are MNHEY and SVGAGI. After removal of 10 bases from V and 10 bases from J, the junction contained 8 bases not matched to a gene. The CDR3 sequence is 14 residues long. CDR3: CAIGLGLAGGEQFF. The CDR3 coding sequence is TGTGCCATCGGACTGGGACTAGCGGGAGGCGAGCAGTTCTTC.

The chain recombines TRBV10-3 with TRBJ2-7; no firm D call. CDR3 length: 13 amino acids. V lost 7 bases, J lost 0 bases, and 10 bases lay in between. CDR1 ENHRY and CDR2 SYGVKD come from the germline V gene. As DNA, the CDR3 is TGTGCCATCACTGACTTTCGCTCCTACGAGCAGTACTTC. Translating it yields CAITDFRSYEQYF.

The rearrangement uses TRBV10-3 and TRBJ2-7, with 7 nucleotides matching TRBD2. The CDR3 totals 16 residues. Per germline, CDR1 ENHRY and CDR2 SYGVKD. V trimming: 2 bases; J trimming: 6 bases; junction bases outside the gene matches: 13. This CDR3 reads CAISEVWGRASREQYF. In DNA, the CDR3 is TGTGCCATCAGTGAGGTTTGGGGGAGGGCCTCCCGCGAGCAGTACTTC.

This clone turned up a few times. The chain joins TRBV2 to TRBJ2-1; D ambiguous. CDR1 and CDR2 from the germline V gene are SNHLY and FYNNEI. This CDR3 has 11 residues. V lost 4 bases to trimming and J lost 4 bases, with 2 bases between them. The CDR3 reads CASSGYNEQFF. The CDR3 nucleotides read TGTGCCAGCAGTGGGTACAATGAGCAGTTCTTC. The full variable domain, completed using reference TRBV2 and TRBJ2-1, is EPEVTQTPSHQVTQMGQEVILRCVPISNHLYFYWYRQILGQKVEFLVSFYNNEISEKSEIFDDQFSVERPDGSNFTLKIRSTKLEDSAMYFCASSGYNEQFFGPGTRLTVL.

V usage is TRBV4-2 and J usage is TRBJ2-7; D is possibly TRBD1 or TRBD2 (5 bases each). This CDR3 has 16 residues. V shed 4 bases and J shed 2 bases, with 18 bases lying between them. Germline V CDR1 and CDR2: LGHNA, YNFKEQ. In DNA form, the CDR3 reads TGTGCCAGCAGCCCCCTAGGGGAGCGGTTTCCCTACGAGCAGTACTTC. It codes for CASSPLGERFPYEQYF.

The CDR3 DNA is TGTGCCAGCTCACCATCCTGGGCAGGACAAGAGACCCAGTACTTC. Its protein is CASSPSWAGQETQYF. The chain joins TRBV18 to TRBJ2-5; the D is unclear. Deletions cut 2 bases from V and 2 bases from J, with 12 bases between. The germline CDR1 and CDR2 sequences are KGHSH and LQKENI. The CDR3 covers 15 residues.

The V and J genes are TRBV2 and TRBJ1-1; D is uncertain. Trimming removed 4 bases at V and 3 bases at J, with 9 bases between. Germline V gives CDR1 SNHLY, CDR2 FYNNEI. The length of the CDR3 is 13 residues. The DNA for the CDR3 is TGTGCCAGCAGTGTTTGGCATTACACTGAAGCTTTCTTT. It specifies CASSVWHYTEAFF. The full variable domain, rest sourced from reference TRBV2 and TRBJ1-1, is EPEVTQTPSHQVTQMGQEVILRCVPISNHLYFYWYRQILGQKVEFLVSFYNNEISEKSEIFDDQFSVERPDGSNFTLKIRSTKLEDSAMYFCASSVWHYTEAFFGQGTRLTVV.

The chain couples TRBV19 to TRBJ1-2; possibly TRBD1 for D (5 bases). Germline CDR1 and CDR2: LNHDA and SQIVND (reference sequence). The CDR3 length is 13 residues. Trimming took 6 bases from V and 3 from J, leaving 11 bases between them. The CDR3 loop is CASRNRPHYGYTF. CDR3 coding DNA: TGTGCCAGTAGAAACAGGCCCCACTATGGCTACACCTTC.

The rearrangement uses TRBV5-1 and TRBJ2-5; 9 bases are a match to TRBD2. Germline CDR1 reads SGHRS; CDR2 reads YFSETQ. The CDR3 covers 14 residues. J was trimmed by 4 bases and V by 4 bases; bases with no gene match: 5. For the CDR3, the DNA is TGCGCCAGCAGCCTAGTAGCGGGAGTAGAGACCCAGTACTTC. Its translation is CASSLVAGVETQYF.

CDR3 DNA sequence: TGTGCCATTGGACAGGGGGCGACCGGGGAGCTGTTTTTT. Protein product: CAIGQGATGELFF. The chain combines TRBV10-3 with TRBJ2-2; 11 bases fit TRBD1. Trimming took 9 bases from V and 5 from J; bases not matched to a gene: 2. The CDR3 runs to 13 residues. The V gene's germline CDR1 is ENHRY and CDR2 SYGVKD.

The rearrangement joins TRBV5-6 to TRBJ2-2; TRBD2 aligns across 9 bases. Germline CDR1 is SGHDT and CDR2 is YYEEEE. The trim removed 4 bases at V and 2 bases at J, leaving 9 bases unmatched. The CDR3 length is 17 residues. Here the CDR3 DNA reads TGTGCCAGCAGCCGATTCACGACTAGCGGTAACACCGGGGAGCTGTTTTTT. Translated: CASSRFTTSGNTGELFF.

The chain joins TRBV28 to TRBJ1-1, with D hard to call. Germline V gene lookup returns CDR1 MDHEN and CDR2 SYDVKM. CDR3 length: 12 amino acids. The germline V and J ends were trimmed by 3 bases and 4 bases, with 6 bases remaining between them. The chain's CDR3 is CASSLRVTEAFF. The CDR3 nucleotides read TGTGCCAGCAGTTTGAGGGTCACTGAAGCTTTCTTT.

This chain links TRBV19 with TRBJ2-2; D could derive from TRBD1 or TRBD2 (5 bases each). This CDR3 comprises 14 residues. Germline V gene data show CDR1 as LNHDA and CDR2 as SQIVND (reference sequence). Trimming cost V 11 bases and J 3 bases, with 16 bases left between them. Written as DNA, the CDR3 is TGTGCCTGCTCGGGACCCAGGCACACCGGGGAGCTGTTTTTT. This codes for CACSGPRHTGELFF.

The CDR3 loop is CASSRGRGRKLFF. For the CDR3, the DNA is TGTGCCAGCAGCCGGGGCAGGGGGCGAAAACTGTTTTTT. The chain combines TRBV2 with TRBJ1-4; 8 bases map to TRBD1. Trimming removed 6 bases from V and 10 bases from J; junction bases left unmatched: 7. The germline V gene encodes CDR1 SNHLY and CDR2 FYNNEI. CDR3 length: 13 amino acids.

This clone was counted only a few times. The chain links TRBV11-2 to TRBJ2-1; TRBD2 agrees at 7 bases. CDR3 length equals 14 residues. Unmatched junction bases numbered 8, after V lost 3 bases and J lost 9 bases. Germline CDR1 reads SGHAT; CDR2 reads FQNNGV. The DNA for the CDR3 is TGTGCCAGCAGCTTTGGGGGAGGGCCGGTTGAGCAGTTCTTC. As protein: CASSFGGGPVEQFF.

Here the CDR3 DNA reads TGTGCCAGCAGCGTAACAGGGACAGACAATGGCTACACCTTC. Translated: CASSVTGTDNGYTF. The J gene is TRBJ1-2, the V gene TRBV9, with TRBD1 identical over 7 bases. The CDR3 spans 14 residues. V lost 1 base to trimming and J lost 6 bases; unmatched junction nucleotides: 6. Germline CDR1 SGDLS, CDR2 YYNGEE.

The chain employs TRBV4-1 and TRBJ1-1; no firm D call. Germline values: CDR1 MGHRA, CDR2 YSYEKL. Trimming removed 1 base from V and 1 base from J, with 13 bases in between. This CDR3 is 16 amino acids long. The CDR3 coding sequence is TGCGCCAGCAGCCAAGTAGGTAGAGGGTCGAACACTGAAGCTTTCTTT. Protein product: CASSQVGRGSNTEAFF.

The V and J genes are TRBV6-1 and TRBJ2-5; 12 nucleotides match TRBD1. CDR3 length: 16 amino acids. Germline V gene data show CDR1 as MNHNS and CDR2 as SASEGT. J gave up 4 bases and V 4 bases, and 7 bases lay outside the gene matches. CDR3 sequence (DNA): TGTGCCAGCAGTGCTTCGGGGGGACAGGGGGCAGAGACCCAGTACTTC. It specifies CASSASGGQGAETQYF.

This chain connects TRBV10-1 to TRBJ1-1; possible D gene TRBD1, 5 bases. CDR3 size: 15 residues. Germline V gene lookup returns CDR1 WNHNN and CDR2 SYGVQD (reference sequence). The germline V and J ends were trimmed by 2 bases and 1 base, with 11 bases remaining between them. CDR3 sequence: CASSEAGTGNTEAFF. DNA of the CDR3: TGCGCCAGCAGTGAGGCAGGGACGGGGAACACTGAAGCTTTCTTT.

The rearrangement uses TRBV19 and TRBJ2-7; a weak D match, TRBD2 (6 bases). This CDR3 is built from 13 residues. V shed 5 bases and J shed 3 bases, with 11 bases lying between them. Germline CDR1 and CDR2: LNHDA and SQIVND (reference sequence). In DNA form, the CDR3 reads TGTGCCAGTAGTGGAGGGAAGAGCTACGAGCAGTACTTC. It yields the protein CASSGGKSYEQYF.